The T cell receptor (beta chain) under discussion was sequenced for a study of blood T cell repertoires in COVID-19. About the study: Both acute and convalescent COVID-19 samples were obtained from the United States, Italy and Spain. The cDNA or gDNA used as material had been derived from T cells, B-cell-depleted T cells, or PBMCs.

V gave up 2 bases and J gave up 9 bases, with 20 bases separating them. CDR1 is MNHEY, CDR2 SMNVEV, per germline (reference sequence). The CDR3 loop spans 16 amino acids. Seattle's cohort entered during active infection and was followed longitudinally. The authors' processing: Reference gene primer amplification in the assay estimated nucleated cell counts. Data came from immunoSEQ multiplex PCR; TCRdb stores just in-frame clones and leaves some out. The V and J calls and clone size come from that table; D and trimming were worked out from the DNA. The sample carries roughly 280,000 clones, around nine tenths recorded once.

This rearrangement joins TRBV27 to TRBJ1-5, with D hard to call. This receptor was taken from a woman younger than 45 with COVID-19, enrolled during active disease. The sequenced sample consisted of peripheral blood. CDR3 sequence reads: CASSLTPGGPTGPQHF. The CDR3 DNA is TGTGCCAGCAGTTTAACCCCTGGAGGGCCTACGGGGCCCCAGCATTTT.